This TCR beta chain was recorded in a study of cytomegalovirus exposure and HLA in healthy donors. Study outcomes and limitations: Later genetic work tied a missense DCLRE1C variant to beta-chain V and J trimming.

The PCR employed 60 Vbeta primers together with 13 Jbeta primers. The table came from immunoSEQ multiplex PCR; TCRdb's copy has only in-frame clones and leaves some out. The table has more than 100,000 clones, 77% seen once. Regarding this clone: Its antigen is as yet unknown.

Sequenced sample: PBMCs. The TCR originated in a woman aged 40 to 50 in good health and CMV-seronegative.

For the CDR3, the DNA is TGCGCCAGCAGCCAAGGCCCCCGGGTGTTAGCGGGGTGGGACAATGAGCAGTTCTTC. This translates into CASSQGPRVLAGWDNEQFF. V is TRBV4-3 and J is TRBJ2-1, with 8 bases identical to TRBD2. The CDR3 sequence is 19 residues long. From germline, CDR1 is LGHNA and CDR2 YSLEER. V gave up 1 base and J gave up 5 bases; unmatched junction bases: 16.